This T cell receptor (beta chain) was obtained from a study of early T cells in non-severe SARS-CoV-2 infection. Study-level information: Chains from this unsorted whole-blood bulk RNA could not be paired. Study-wide points: Matching with VDJdb favored anti-spike CD8 responses (missing private and CD4 specificities).

The protocol attached unique molecular identifiers to individual cDNA molecules. MiXCR, applied by TCRdb to the 5' RACE reads, yields one record per CDR3 protein. Among about 40,000 distinct CDR3 sequences listed, over 3.5% were seen once. This clonotype came up a few times. Its antigen is still unknown. Specimen: whole blood. The receptor's source is an adult who was a healthcare worker with PCR-confirmed SARS-CoV-2 infection or an uninfected control (not recorded which).

The CDR3 nucleotides are TGTGCCAGCAGCGCCAACCTAGATACGCAGTATTTT. Translated: CASSANLDTQYF. J is TRBJ2-3 and V is TRBV9; D is undetermined. Germline V lookup: CDR1 SGDLS, CDR2 YYNGEE. Between the trimmed V and J ends, which lost 3 bases and 5 bases, there was a span of 7 bases. The CDR3 runs to 12 residues.